This T cell receptor (beta chain) derives from a study of shared clonotypes between healthy human individuals (dated by TCRdb to 2019 to 2021). About the investigation overall: The cohort comprised two women and a few men aged 18 to 49 years. For each donor, CD4 naive and CD4 memory were each given three plates, CD8 naive was given two plates, and CD8 memory was given one plate. To estimate repertoire size and how much clonotype sharing occurs between individuals, the study deeply sequenced the blood TCR repertoires of five healthy adults. To increase sequencing depth and limit assay-specific biases, TCR repertoire library preparation and sequencing were carried out by different laboratories using diverse techniques. Leukapheresis yielded between about 0.94 and 8.9 billion PBMCs per donor.

Using the deep immunoSEQ assay, multiplex PCR amplified TCR CDR3 regions from genomic DNA. For each cell subset, the extracted genomic DNA was distributed evenly across all wells of several immunoSEQ 96-well plates, and each plate served as one replicate. For sorted subsets, 150 to 250 ng genomic DNA, equal to approximately 30,000 T cell genomes, was loaded into each replicate PCR. The purified libraries were quantified using a Qubit 3.0 fluorometer, sized with a Bioanalyzer 2100, and then quantified again using the KAPA Library Quantification kit. Every immunoSEQ 96-well plate was sequenced on a separate single-read 150-cycle Illumina NextSeq 550 flow cell. The paper's data handling went like this. Because the immunoSEQ output held only junctional sequences and lacked quality scores, the filtering could not match the filtering applied to full-length reads. Sequences were annotated with PyIR, a Python wrapper for IgBLAST v1.9, using IMGT germline references to assign V/J genes and CDR3. Any read was removed if the V/J assignment was weak (E-value above 1e-6), the CDR3 was missing, or the read contained stop codons, out-of-frame junctions, or ambiguous translated residues. V3J clonotypes were defined as sequences sharing an identical inferred V gene, J gene, and CDR3 amino acid sequence. The percentage overlap between two repertoires was calculated by dividing the number of shared unique clonotypes by the size of the smaller repertoire. Repertoire richness was assessed with RTK rarefaction, the Chao1 estimator, and Recon v2.1 estimates of unobserved clonotypes. For all TCRbeta clonotypes obtained by the gDNA method from four donors, generation probabilities were computed with OLGA. In TCRdb, the immuneACCESS table is reduced to in-frame sequences with V and J assigned. These tables do not hold every clone; where another copy was compared, an unresolved V gene accounts for under half, and the others remain unexplained. V and J calls and clone size come straight from that table; D and trimming were deduced from the DNA. The sample table holds about 1 million clones, of which around 74% were seen once. Approximately 1.5% of the sample is held by the ten biggest clonotypes.

Donors were healthy HIV-negative adults with no recently reported acute infections or vaccinations. All donors were Caucasian adults living in Nashville, Tennessee, USA. CD4+ T cells were enriched by magnetic negative selection; naive cells were then positively selected on CD45RA, and the negative fraction formed the memory subset. Blood was obtained by leukapheresis, after which PBMCs were separated by Ficoll-Histopaque density gradient centrifugation and cryopreserved in liquid nitrogen vapor phase. Analytical flow cytometry was used to check the purity and quantity of every magnetically sorted T cell population. Genomic DNA was isolated from each sorted fraction and quantified by UV absorbance on a Nanodrop 2000c. Study-wide conclusions, independent of this receptor: Around 5% of naive CD4, around 3.6% of naive CD8, approximately 2% of memory CD4, and about 0.4% of memory CD8 clonotypes were shared across a few donors. Only blood was sampled, and tissue TCR repertoires likely differ from those in blood. Based on pairwise subsampling, the degree of clonotype sharing among donors was expected to be affected by sequencing depth. Even with the large sequencing depth, rarefaction of the sorted-subset datasets indicated that sequencing was incomplete. The genetic and exposure-history diversity represented was limited by the small number of donors. Compared with non-shared clonotypes, the clonotypes found in all four sorted-subset donors had higher generation probabilities. Naive subsets generally had larger estimated clonotype richness than memory subsets.

The CDR1 and CDR2 encoded by the germline V gene are SGHRS and YFSETQ. Trimmed from V: 7 bases; trimmed from J: 0 bases; junction bases lacking a gene match: 6. Spanning cysteine to phenylalanine, the CDR3 consists of 14 amino acids. The read is trimmed to its CDR3 DNA, 42 bases read in frame from base 1. Concerning this clone: Its target antigen remains unknown. No much larger clone exists at a distance of one base, and base qualities are not known.

In this chain, TRBV5-1 is recombined with TRBJ1-1; TRBD1 aligns with 7 central bases. The sequence came from a man aged 18 to 30 in good health. Sequencing was done on a sample of memory CD4+ T cells sorted from blood. What this sample's cell subset or site label stands for: CD45RA-negative fraction. The nucleotide sequence is TGCGCCAGCGAGCCAGGGGGGATGAACACTGAAGCTTTCTTT. Protein translation: CASEPGGMNTEAFF.